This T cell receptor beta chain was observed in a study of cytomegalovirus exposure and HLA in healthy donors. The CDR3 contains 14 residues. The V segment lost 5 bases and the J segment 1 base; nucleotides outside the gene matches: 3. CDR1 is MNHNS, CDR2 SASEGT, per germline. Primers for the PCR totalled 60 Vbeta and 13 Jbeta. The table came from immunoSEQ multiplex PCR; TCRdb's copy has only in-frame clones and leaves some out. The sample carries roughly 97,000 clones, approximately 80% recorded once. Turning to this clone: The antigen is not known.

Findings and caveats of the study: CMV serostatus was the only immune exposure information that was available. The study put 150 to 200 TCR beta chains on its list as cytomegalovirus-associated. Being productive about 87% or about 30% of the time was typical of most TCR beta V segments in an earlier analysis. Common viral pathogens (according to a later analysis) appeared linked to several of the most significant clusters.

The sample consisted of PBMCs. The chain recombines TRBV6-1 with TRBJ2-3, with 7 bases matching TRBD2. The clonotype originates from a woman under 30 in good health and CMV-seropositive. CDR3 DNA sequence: TGTGCCAGCAGTAGTGGGGGGGGCACAGATACGCAGTATTTT. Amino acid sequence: CASSSGGGTDTQYF.